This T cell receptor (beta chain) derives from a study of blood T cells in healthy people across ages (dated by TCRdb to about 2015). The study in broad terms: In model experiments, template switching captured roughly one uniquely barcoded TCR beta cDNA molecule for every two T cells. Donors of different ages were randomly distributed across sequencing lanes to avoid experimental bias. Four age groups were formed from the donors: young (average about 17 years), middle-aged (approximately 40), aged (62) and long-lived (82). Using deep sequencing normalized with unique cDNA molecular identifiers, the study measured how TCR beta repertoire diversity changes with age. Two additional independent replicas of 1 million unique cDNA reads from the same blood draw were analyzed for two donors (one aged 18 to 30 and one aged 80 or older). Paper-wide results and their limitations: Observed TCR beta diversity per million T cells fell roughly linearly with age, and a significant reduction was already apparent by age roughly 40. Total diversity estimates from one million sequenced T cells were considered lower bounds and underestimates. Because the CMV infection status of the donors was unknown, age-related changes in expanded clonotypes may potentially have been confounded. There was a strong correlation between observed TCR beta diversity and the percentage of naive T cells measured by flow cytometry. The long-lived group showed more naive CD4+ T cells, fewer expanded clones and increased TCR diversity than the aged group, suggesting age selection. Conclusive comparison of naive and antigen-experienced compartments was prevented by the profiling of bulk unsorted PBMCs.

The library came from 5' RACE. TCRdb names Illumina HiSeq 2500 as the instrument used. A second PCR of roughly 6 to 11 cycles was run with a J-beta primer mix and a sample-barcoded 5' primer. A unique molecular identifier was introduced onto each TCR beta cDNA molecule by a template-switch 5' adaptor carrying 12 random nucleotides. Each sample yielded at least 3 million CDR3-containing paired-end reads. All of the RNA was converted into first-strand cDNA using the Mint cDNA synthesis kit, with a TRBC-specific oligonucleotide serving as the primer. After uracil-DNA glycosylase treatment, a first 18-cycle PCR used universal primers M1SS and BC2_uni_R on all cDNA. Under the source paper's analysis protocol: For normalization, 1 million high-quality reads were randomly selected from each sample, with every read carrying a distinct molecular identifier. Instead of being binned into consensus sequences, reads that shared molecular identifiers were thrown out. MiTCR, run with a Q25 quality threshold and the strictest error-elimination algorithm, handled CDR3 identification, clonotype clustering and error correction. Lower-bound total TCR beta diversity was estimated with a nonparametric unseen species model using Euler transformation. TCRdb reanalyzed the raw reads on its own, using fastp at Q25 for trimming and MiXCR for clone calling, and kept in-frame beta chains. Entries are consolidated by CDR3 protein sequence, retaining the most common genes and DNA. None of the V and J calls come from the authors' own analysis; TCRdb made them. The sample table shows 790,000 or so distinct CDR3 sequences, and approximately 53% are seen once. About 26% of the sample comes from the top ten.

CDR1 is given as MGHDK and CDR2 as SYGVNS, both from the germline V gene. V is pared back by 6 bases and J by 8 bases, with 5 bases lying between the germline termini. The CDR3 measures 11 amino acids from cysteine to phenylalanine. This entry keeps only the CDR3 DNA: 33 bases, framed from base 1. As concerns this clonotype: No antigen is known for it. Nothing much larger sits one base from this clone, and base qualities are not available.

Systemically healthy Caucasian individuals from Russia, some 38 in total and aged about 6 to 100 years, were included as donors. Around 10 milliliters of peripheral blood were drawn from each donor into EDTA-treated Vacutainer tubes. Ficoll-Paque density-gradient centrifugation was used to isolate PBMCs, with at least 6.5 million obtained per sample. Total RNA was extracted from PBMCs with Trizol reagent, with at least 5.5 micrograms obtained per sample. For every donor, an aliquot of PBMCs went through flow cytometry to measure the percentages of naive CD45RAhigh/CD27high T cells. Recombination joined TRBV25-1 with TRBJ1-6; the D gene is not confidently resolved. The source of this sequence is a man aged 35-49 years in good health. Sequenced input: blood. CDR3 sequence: CASRADSPLHF. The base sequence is TGTGCCAGCAGGGCGGATTCACCCCTCCACTTT. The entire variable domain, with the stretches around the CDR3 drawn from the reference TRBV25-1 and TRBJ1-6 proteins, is EADIYQTPRYLVIGTGKKITLECSQTMGHDKMYWYQQDPGMELHLIHYSYGVNSTEKGDLSSESTVSRIRTEHFPLTLESARPSHTSQYLCASRADSPLHFGNGTRLTVT.